The 8 T cell receptor beta chains given below trace back to one sample, sequenced in a study of CD8+CD57+ T cells in acquired aplastic anemia. All patients picked for sequencing had shown, by flow cytometry, an expansion of CD8+CD57+ cells. For CDR3 and TCR beta VDJ profiling, genomic DNA was the template used. TCRdb called the reads again in MiXCR, with one record for every CDR3 protein. Of approximately 160,000 distinct CDR3 sequences in the sample, about half were seen once. Sequenced sample: sorted CD4+, CD8+, or CD8+CD57+ T cells (not recorded which) from PBMCs. The receptors originated from a human donor with aplastic anemia.

The chain combines TRBV20-1 with TRBJ2-5, with 7 bases that match TRBD2. V shed 6 bases and J 0 bases; nucleotides not matched to a gene: 13. This CDR3 contains 16 residues. Germline V gene lookup returns CDR1 DFQATT and CDR2 SNEGSKA (reference sequence). CDR3 coding DNA: TGCAGTGCCTACGCCCCTAGCGGAAGGTACCAAGAGACCCAGTACTTC. Its translation: CSAYAPSGRYQETQYF.

There are many counts of this clonotype. The gene calls are TRBV6-1 and TRBJ2-1; possible D gene TRBD1, 5 bases. The V and J ends lost 5 bases and 6 bases respectively, with 20 bases between them. Germline CDR1 and CDR2: MNHNS and SASEGT. The CDR3 is made up of 16 amino acids. The CDR3, as DNA: TGTGCCAGCAGTCCCCCTCGTCACAGGCCCTCCAATGAGCAGTTCTTC. Protein product: CASSPPRHRPSNEQFF.

In its sample, this clonotype was seen many times. The J gene is TRBJ2-2, the V gene TRBV7-9, with D perhaps TRBD2 (7 bases). This CDR3 region has 15 residues. V lost 1 base to trimming and J lost 2 bases, with 8 bases between them. CDR1 and CDR2 (germline): SEHNR, FQNEAQ (reference sequence). The CDR3 loop is CASSLGGGNTGELFF. CDR3 coding DNA: TGTGCCAGCAGCTTAGGGGGGGGCAACACCGGGGAGCTGTTTTTT.

This clonotype has a count of ten or more. This rearrangement joins TRBV11-1 to TRBJ2-7; D gene ambiguous. Trimming removed 5 bases from V and 3 bases from J, with 5 bases in between. The CDR3 is 11 residues long. The germline CDR1 and CDR2 sequences are SGHAT and FQDESV (reference sequence). CDR3 region: CASSRNYEQYF. The CDR3 DNA reads as TGTGCCAGCAGCCGTAACTACGAGCAGTACTTC.

The chain is built from TRBV7-9 and TRBJ2-7, with a weak D call TRBD2 (7 bases). Germline values: CDR1 SEHNR, CDR2 FQNEAQ (reference sequence). CDR3 length: 15 amino acids. Trimming took 2 bases from V and 2 from J, leaving 13 bases between them. In nucleotides, the CDR3 is TGTGCCAGCAGCTTACGTGGGGGGGGCCCCTACGAGCAGTACTTC. This sequence encodes CASSLRGGGPYEQYF.

This clonotype was counted ten times or more. This sequence joins TRBV4-2 and TRBJ2-7; 7 bases agree with TRBD2. The CDR3 has 15 amino acids. The V gene's germline CDR1 is LGHNA and CDR2 YNFKEQ. The ends lost 2 bases at V and 0 bases at J; junction bases unmatched: 4. CDR3: CASSQRSSGSYEQYF. CDR3 DNA: TGTGCCAGCAGCCAACGGTCTAGCGGCTCCTACGAGCAGTACTTC.

The sample holds a few counts of this clonotype. The chain links TRBV10-3 to TRBJ1-2; the match to TRBD1 covers 7 bases. The CDR3 is 14 residues long. J was trimmed by 7 bases and V by 7 bases; bases with no gene match: 12. Germline values: CDR1 ENHRY, CDR2 SYGVKD. DNA of the CDR3: TGTGCCATCATGGGGACAGACCTGAACATTGGCTACACCTTC. As protein: CAIMGTDLNIGYTF.

This clonotype showed up many times. The gene calls are TRBV9 and TRBJ2-7, with 7 positions matching TRBD2. Germline CDR1 is SGDLS and CDR2 is YYNGEE. The CDR3 has 14 amino acids. The ends lost 4 bases at V and 2 bases at J; junction bases unmatched: 6. The CDR3 sequence: CASSTGLVAYEQYF. DNA for the CDR3: TGTGCCAGCAGCACCGGACTAGTGGCCTACGAGCAGTACTTC.